One sample yielded the 7 T cell receptor beta chains listed below, sequenced in a study of Ad26.COV2.S vaccination and SARS-CoV-2 variants. The repertoire was sequenced with immunoSEQ multiplex PCR; TCRdb's copy has only in-frame clones and lacks some. The top ten clones hold around a tenth of a sample with 200,000 to 250,000 clones, 88% of them seen once. Treatment here: about 20 received Ad26.COV2.S at low or high dose, single or two shots; roughly 5 received placebo; per-sample allocation not given. Vaccine and placebo recipients were sampled on day 63 after the first injection. The specimen comprised peripheral blood, sampled in a trial of Ad26.COV2.S vaccine versus placebo. The receptors here all came from a person between 18 and 60 years old who received the Ad26.COV2.S COVID-19 vaccine or a placebo.

Note on this clone: The same CDR3 also results from other DNA sequences found in this sample. V gene TRBV3-1 (or the pseudogene TRBV3-2) combines with J gene TRBJ1-2; D call uncertain. The CDR3 covers 12 residues. V gave up 1 base and J gave up 4 bases, with 4 bases separating them. Per the germline V gene, CDR1 is LGHDT and CDR2 is YNNKEL (reference sequence). CDR3: CASSQGPYGYTF. Written as DNA, the CDR3 is TGTGCCAGCAGCCAAGGACCCTATGGCTACACCTTC.

The chain combines TRBV6-2 or TRBV6-3 with TRBJ2-7; TRBD2 matches at 11 bases. CDR3 length equals 15 residues. In germline, CDR1 is MNHEY, CDR2 SVGEGT. V was pared by 5 bases and J by 2 bases, with 5 bases of the junction left unmatched. DNA of the CDR3: TGTGCCAGCAGTCACGGACTAGCGGGCACCTACGAGCAGTACTTC. Amino acids: CASSHGLAGTYEQYF.

The chain is built from TRBV7-9 and TRBJ1-1, with D perhaps TRBD1 (5 bases). Germline CDR1 reads SEHNR; CDR2 reads FQNEAQ (reference sequence). V was clipped by 4 bases and J by 1 base, with 16 bases between them. There are 16 residues in the CDR3. The CDR3 spells CASSSDLGVANTEAFF. CDR3 sequence (DNA): TGTGCCAGCAGCTCTGACTTAGGGGTGGCGAACACTGAAGCTTTCTTT.

The gene calls are TRBV15 and TRBJ2-1; 13 bases match TRBD2. The CDR3 extends over 16 amino acids. Per the germline V gene, CDR1 is LNHNV and CDR2 is YYDKDF (reference sequence). Losses at the gene ends were 1 base for V and 8 bases for J; bases not matched to a gene: 5. In nucleotides, the CDR3 is TGTGCCACCAGCAGAGGTTGGACTAGCGGGGGCGATGAGCAGTTCTTC. As protein: CATSRGWTSGGDEQFF.

The CDR3 nucleotides read TGTGCCAGCAGCCCCGGGGCCCGATCGACCTACGAGCAGTACTTC. Its protein product is CASSPGARSTYEQYF. The V and J genes are TRBV5-4 and TRBJ2-7, with D perhaps given as TRBD1 or TRBD2 (5 bases each). Germline assignment: CDR1 SGHNT and CDR2 YYREEE (reference sequence). The CDR3 covers 15 residues. V was trimmed by 4 bases and J by 2 bases, leaving 16 bases between them.

The chain has TRBV4-3 and TRBJ2-2; 9 bases line up with TRBD1. The trim removed 5 bases at V and 4 bases at J, leaving 5 bases unmatched. The CDR3 sequence is 15 residues long. CDR1 and CDR2 (germline): LGHNA, YSLEER. The CDR3 bases are TGCGCCAGCAGCGGACAGGGGTCGAGCACCGGGGAGCTGTTTTTT. Amino acids: CASSGQGSSTGELFF.

V usage is TRBV7-8 and J usage is TRBJ1-4, with D uncertain. CDR3 length equals 15 residues. Germline CDR1 is SGHVS and CDR2 is FQNEAQ. Trimming stripped 5 bases from V and 7 bases from J, with 17 bases between. DNA of the CDR3: TGTGCCAGCAGCCCGTCAGACCCGCTACGTGAAAAACTGTTTTTT. Protein product: CASSPSDPLREKLFF.